This TCR beta chain derives from a study of T cell repertoires in cytomegalovirus infection. For the study at large: It can be stated that public TCR beta signatures indicated CMV infection as well as a matching HLA type.

As for this clonotype: Its antigen is unidentified. This may arise from a read error, as a much more abundant clone is one base away.

TCRdb analysed the reads with MiXCR anew, one entry per CDR3 protein. This table has 200,000 or so distinct CDR3 sequences, about 30% appearing once. The germline V gene encodes CDR1 SGHVS and CDR2 FQNEAQ. The CDR3 is made up of 12 amino acids. Trimming took off 1 base at V and 3 bases at J, with 4 bases between the two ends. Study findings and constraints: Carriage of CMV together with the relevant HLA was identifiable through cumulative public TCR beta family frequency. It was HLA-C-restricted CMV-specific TCR beta clonotypes that dominated the response ex vivo.

The chain joins TRBV7-8 to TRBJ2-7; unclear D gene. The source of this sequence is a human donor in good health (CMV status not recorded). Some clones in this sample may be carry-over from other donors' samples. Sequenced: PBMCs. The CDR3 protein is CASSLVSYEQYF. The CDR3 coding sequence is TGTGCCAGCAGCTTAGTTAGCTACGAGCAGTACTTC.